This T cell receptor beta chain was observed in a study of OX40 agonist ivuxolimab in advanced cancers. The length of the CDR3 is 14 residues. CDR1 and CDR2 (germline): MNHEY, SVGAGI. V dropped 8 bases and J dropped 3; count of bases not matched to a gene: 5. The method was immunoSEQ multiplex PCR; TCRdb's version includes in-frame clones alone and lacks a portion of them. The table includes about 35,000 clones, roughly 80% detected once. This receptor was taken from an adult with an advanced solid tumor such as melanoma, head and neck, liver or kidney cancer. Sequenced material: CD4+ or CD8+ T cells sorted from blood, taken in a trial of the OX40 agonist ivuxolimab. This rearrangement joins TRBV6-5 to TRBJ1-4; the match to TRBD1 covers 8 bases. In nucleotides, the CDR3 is TGTGCCAGCGCGGACAGGGTTGCTAATGAAAAACTGTTTTTT. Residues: CASADRVANEKLFF.